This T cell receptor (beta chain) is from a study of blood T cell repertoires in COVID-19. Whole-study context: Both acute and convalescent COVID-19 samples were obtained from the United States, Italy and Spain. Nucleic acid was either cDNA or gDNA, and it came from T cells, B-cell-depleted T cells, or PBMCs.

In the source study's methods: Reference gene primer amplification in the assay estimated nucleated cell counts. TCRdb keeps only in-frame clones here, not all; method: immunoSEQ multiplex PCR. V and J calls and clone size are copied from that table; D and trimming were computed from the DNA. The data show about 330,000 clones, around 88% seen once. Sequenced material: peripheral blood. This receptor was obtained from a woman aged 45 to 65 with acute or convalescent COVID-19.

The CDR3 loop reads CASSRDSPGPGDYEQYF. The CDR3 DNA reads as TGTGCCAGCAGTCGGGATTCCCCCGGGCCCGGCGACTACGAGCAGTACTTC. The gene calls are TRBV27 and TRBJ2-7; the D gene is possibly TRBD2 (5 bases). The CDR3 extends over 17 amino acids. Germline V gene sequence: CDR1 MNHEY, CDR2 SMNVEV (reference sequence). V was pared by 5 bases and J by 3 bases, with 23 bases between.